These 2 T cell receptor beta chains originate from one sample sequenced in a study of early T cells in non-severe SARS-CoV-2 infection. TCRdb re-analysed the 5' RACE reads in MiXCR, keeping a single row per CDR3 protein. The data hold about 59,000 distinct CDR3 sequences, with 9.5% to 14% observed a single time. The sample comprised whole blood. The receptors shown here come from an adult who was a healthcare worker with PCR-confirmed SARS-CoV-2 infection or an uninfected control (not recorded which).

This clonotype was seen repeatedly, ten times or more. The rearrangement uses TRBV12-3 or TRBV12-4 and TRBJ1-2; 9 nucleotides match TRBD1. The CDR3 sequence is 12 residues long. With V trimmed by 6 bases and J by 9 bases, 5 bases remained unmatched. The CDR3 region is CASSPGQGSYTF. The CDR3 nucleotides read TGTGCCAGCAGCCCGGGACAGGGCAGCTACACCTTC.

The chain links TRBV13 to TRBJ1-2; D call uncertain. The CDR3 consists of 15 residues. The germline gives CDR1 PRHDT, CDR2 FYEKMQ (reference sequence). Trimming stripped 6 bases from V and 3 bases from J, with 17 bases between. CDR3 nucleotides: TGTGCCAGCAGTCAGTTCGACAAATGGCACTATGGCTACACCTTC. This sequence encodes CASSQFDKWHYGYTF. The whole variable domain, filled in from reference TRBV13 and TRBJ1-2, reads AAGVIQSPRHLIKEKRETATLKCYPIPRHDTVYWYQQGPGQDPQFLISFYEKMQSDKGSIPDRFSAQQFSDYHSELNMSSLELGDSALYFCASSQFDKWHYGYTFGSGTRLTVV.